These 7 T cell receptor beta chains share one sample of origin, sequenced in a study of cytomegalovirus exposure and HLA in healthy donors. Amplification used 60 Vbeta primers and 13 Jbeta primers. Sequenced by immunoSEQ multiplex PCR; TCRdb stores in-frame clones only, minus some. The sample lists about 120,000 clones, about 77% seen once, with roughly 5.9% in the top ten. Sequenced material: PBMCs. The receptors were sampled from a woman aged 30 to 39 in good health and CMV-seropositive.

This chain joins TRBV7-9 and TRBJ2-1, with 11 bases fitting TRBD2. This CDR3 is built from 14 residues. Per the germline V gene, CDR1 is SEHNR and CDR2 is FQNEAQ (reference sequence). Trimming at V came to 5 bases and at J to 6 bases, leaving 3 bases not matched to a gene. DNA of the CDR3: TGTGCCAGCAGCCAAGGACTAGCGGGCAATGAGCAGTTCTTC. Translated, it gives CASSQGLAGNEQFF.

The V call is TRBV5-1, the J call TRBJ2-2; possible D gene TRBD2, 6 bases. This CDR3 is built from 14 residues. The V gene lost 3 bases and the J gene lost 7 bases, with 13 bases spanning the gap. Per germline, CDR1 SGHRS and CDR2 YFSETQ. The CDR3 nucleotides read TGCGCCAGCAGCTCCCGACTAGTCGACGGGGAGCTGTTTTTT. Its protein product is CASSSRLVDGELFF. The full variable domain, completed using reference TRBV5-1 and TRBJ2-2, is KAGVTQTPRYLIKTRGQQVTLSCSPISGHRSVSWYQQTPGQGLQFLFEYFSETQRNKGNFPGRFSGRQFSNSRSEMNVSTLELGDSALYLCASSSRLVDGELFFGEGSRLTVL.

This chain uses TRBV6-5 with TRBJ1-2, with TRBD1 as a possible D gene (6 bases). The CDR3 has 13 amino acids. V was pared by 8 bases and J by 5 bases, with 15 bases between. Germline lookup yields CDR1 MNHEY and CDR2 SVGAGI. CDR3 protein: CASGSGHLYGYTF. The CDR3 DNA reads TGTGCCAGCGGATCGGGACACCTATATGGCTACACCTTC.

The rearrangement uses TRBV11-3 and TRBJ2-1; 11 bases are a match to TRBD2. The trim removed 10 bases at V and 4 bases at J, leaving 6 bases unmatched. Germline CDR1 and CDR2: SGHNT and YENEEA. This CDR3 spans 14 amino acids. The CDR3 loop reads CAISGTSGYNEQFF. The CDR3, as DNA: TGTGCCATTTCCGGGACTAGCGGATACAATGAGCAGTTCTTC.

The rearrangement links TRBV11-3 to TRBJ1-1; possibly TRBD1 for D (6 bases). The ends were cut back, 7 bases at V and 0 bases at J, with 15 bases in the middle. The CDR3 is 15 residues long. Germline assignment: CDR1 SGHNT and CDR2 YENEEA. CDR3 coding DNA: TGTGCCAGCATGTTCGGGGGGGCATTGAACACTGAAGCTTTCTTT. Its protein product is CASMFGGALNTEAFF.

The rearrangement links TRBV6-4 to TRBJ2-7; TRBD1 aligns across 10 bases. This CDR3 region has 13 residues. V was pared by 6 bases and J by 4 bases, with 3 bases of the junction left unmatched. Germline CDR1 reads MRHNA; CDR2 reads SNTAGT. This chain's CDR3 is CASSRDRGYEQYF. CDR3 DNA: TGTGCCAGCAGCCGGGACAGGGGATACGAGCAGTACTTC.

This rearrangement joins TRBV5-8 to TRBJ2-4; TRBD2 agrees at 11 bases. Per germline, CDR1 SGHTS and CDR2 YDEGEE. The CDR3 sequence is 13 residues long. J gave up 15 bases and V 0 bases, and 5 bases lay outside the gene matches. The CDR3 here is CASSLVLTSGVYF. The CDR3 coding sequence is TGTGCCAGCAGCTTGGTGCTGACTAGCGGGGTGTACTTC.